The T cell receptor beta chain under discussion was sequenced for a study of response to subunit inactivated influenza vaccine. TCRdb re-derived calls from the RT-PCR reads in MiXCR, one entry per CDR3 protein. The sample includes about 500,000 distinct CDR3 sequences, approximately 7.8% of them seen just once. This clonotype was detected only a few times. Antigen unknown. V shed 1 base, J shed 7 bases, and the junction held 8 bases outside the gene matches. The CDR3 length is 17 residues. Germline lookup yields CDR1 SGHTA and CDR2 FQGNSA. Study-level results: Few new T cells, the authors suggested, are recruited by each seasonal influenza vaccination.

The chain recombines TRBV7-2 with TRBJ2-1; 12 bases map to TRBD2. The receptor's source is a man between 50 and 75 years old who received an inactivated influenza vaccine. The source was PBMCs from blood, collected roughly 24 months after vaccination. The CDR3 here is CASSLVPSGRERNEQFF. CDR3 DNA sequence: TGTGCCAGCAGCTTAGTCCCTAGCGGGAGGGAGAGGAATGAGCAGTTCTTC.